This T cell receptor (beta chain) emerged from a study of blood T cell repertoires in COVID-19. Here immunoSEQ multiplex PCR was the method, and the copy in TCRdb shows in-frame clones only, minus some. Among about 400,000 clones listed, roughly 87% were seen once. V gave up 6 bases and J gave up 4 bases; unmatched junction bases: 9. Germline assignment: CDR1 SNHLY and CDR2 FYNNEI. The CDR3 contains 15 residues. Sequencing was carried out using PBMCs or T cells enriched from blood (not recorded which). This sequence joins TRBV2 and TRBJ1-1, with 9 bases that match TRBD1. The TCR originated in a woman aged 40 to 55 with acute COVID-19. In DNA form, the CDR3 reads TGTGCCAGCAGCGGGGGGGACAGGGCGACCACTGAAGCTTTCTTT. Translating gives CASSGGDRATTEAFF.